The T cell receptor (beta chain) described here comes from a study of T cells in tumors after PD-1 blockade (dated by TCRdb to about 2019). Context from the whole study: Patients with prior checkpoint blockade, systemic immunosuppressant use, or recent radiotherapy or other anti-cancer therapy within 4 weeks were excluded. Pembrolizumab 200 mg every 3 weeks or cemiplimab 350 mg every 2 weeks was administered to patients. Ongoing daily vismodegib 150 mg was also given to a subset of patients during anti-PD-1 treatment. On average, peripheral blood samples had roughly 110,000 TCR templates (range about 24,679-290,000) and 35,000 to 40,000 unique clonotypes. Paired single-cell RNA and TCR sequencing was performed on site-matched tumors from BCC or SCC patients before and after anti-PD-1 therapy. Bulk TCR sequencing was performed on roughly nine peripheral blood samples from about five patients to compare blood and tumor clonotypes. RECIST version 1.1 was used to evaluate clinical response.

Read against the paper, the sample's time point label means: after anti-PD-1 therapy. For bulk TCRbeta sequencing, genomic DNA was extracted from tumor biopsies or peripheral blood, and input amounts ranged from about 600 ng to 6,004 ng. Every patient had histologically proven advanced or metastatic basal or squamous cell carcinoma and was a poor candidate for surgical resection. The basal cell carcinoma cohort was made up of more than 10 patients, and bulk tumor TCR sequencing was performed for 8 of these patients. The immunoSEQ platform was used to carry out deep TCRbeta sequencing. The original methods were these. For further analysis, only productive rearrangements were exported from the immunoSEQ Analyzer. T cell phenotypes were assigned to bulk TCRbeta clonotypes by matching the clonotypes to single-cell RNA+TCR-seq clones that had the same TCRbeta sequence. Clone enrichment in tumor was calculated as tumor frequency divided by PBMC frequency from bulk TCR sequencing. GLIPH was used to group TCRs into specificity groups, clusters of distinct TCRs likely recognizing common antigens via shared CDR3 motifs. TCRdb holds this immuneACCESS table with in-frame rearrangements only. Some clones are missing; in checked studies, unresolved V genes explain under half, and the rest has no known cause. That table supplies the V and J calls and clone size; D and trimming were determined from the DNA. This sample holds about 15,000 clones; approximately 80% were observed only once. In total, the top ten clones hold approximately 22% of the sample.

Results and caveats for the whole study, not just this receptor: Where the novel T cell clones came from was not identified, and possible sources could include lymphoid organs or rare unexpanded clones inside the tumor or in the tumor periphery. About 37% of tumor TCR clonotypes were detected in blood, and some novel exhausted tumor clones were observed in pre-treatment blood, which was taken as suggesting peripheral recruitment.

As regards this clone: Its specific antigen is unknown. One base away there is no much larger clone; base qualities are not given.

V sheds 0 bases and J sheds 2 bases, leaving 20 bases between their ends. The CDR3 runs 19 residues from the cysteine to the phenylalanine. The retained sequence is limited to the CDR3, 57 bases, with the frame set at the first base. Via the germline V gene, CDR1 is LGHNA and CDR2 YNFKEQ. The TCR comes from a human donor with basal cell carcinoma. Here the sequenced sample was PBMCs, taken after anti-PD-1 treatment. The chain uses TRBV4-2 and TRBJ1-5; TRBD1 is a possible D gene, resting on 6 matching bases. The nucleotides are TGTGCCAGCAGCCAAGATTCCGGGTCGGGGGCTTCGGGCAATCAGCCCCAGCATTTT. This yields the protein CASSQDSGSGASGNQPQHF.